What follows are 10 T cell receptor beta chains derived from one specimen sequenced in a study of blood T cell repertoires in COVID-19. Assay used: immunoSEQ multiplex PCR; TCRdb lists only in-frame clones, some missing. The sample contains more than 200,000 clones, about 88% of which appear only once. Sequencing was done on a sample of peripheral blood. The receptors here all came from a man aged 40-55 years with acute or convalescent COVID-19.

The rearrangement uses TRBV6-1 and TRBJ1-6; D is perhaps TRBD1 (5 bases). The CDR3 length is 16 residues. In germline, CDR1 is MNHNS, CDR2 SASEGT. V lost 4 bases to trimming and J lost 6 bases, with 16 bases between them. CDR3 DNA: TGTGCCAGCAGTGTCAGGGTGGGTCTGCCTAATTCACCCCTCCACTTT. Its translation: CASSVRVGLPNSPLHF.

This clone was recorded only once. The chain combines TRBV27 with TRBJ2-5, with 8 bases that match TRBD2. V dropped 5 bases and J dropped 4; count of bases not matched to a gene: 12. The V gene's germline CDR1 is MNHEY and CDR2 SMNVEV (reference sequence). CDR3 length: 16 residues. CDR3 coding DNA: TGTGCCAGCAGTCCGCCCCGGACTAGCTTGTCAGAGACCCAGTACTTC. Protein product: CASSPPRTSLSETQYF.

V gene TRBV15 combines with J gene TRBJ2-3, with TRBD2 identical over 9 bases. Trimming cost V 5 bases and J 4 bases; bases outside gene matches: 7. Germline CDR1 and CDR2: LNHNV and YYDKDF (reference sequence). CDR3 length: 15 residues. The CDR3 spells CATSPRRGGPDTQYF. The CDR3 DNA is TGTGCCACCAGCCCCCGGCGGGGGGGCCCAGATACGCAGTATTTT.

The J gene is TRBJ2-5, the V gene TRBV14, with unresolved D. This CDR3 has 14 amino acids. Trimming shortened V by 4 bases and J by 4 bases, and 13 bases separated the two germline ends. From germline, CDR1 is SGHDN and CDR2 FVKESK. The CDR3 DNA reads as TGTGCCAGCAGCCTAAAAAGACACCCAGAGACCCAGTACTTC. Its translation is CASSLKRHPETQYF.

The V and J genes are TRBV6-5 and TRBJ2-7, with 7 positions matching TRBD1. The V segment lost 6 bases and the J segment 3 bases; nucleotides outside the gene matches: 11. CDR1 and CDR2 from the germline V gene are MNHEY and SVGAGI. The length of the CDR3 is 15 residues. CDR3 sequence (DNA): TGTGCCAGCAGCCTTGCCGGGACAGAATTCTACGAGCAGTACTTC. This encodes CASSLAGTEFYEQYF.

The gene calls are TRBV9 and TRBJ1-1; D is unresolved. With 0 bases removed from V and 0 bases from J, the gap between germline ends came to 12 bases. This CDR3 has 16 amino acids. Germline V lookup: CDR1 SGDLS, CDR2 YYNGEE. In nucleotides, the CDR3 is TGTGCCAGCAGCGTAGGGGTCCGGGAAGTGAACACTGAAGCTTTCTTT. This encodes CASSVGVREVNTEAFF.

This clone was seen only once. This CDR3 is CASSLGQGLSTDTQYF. Written as DNA, the CDR3 is TGCGCCAGCAGCTTGGGACAGGGGCTGAGCACAGATACGCAGTATTTT. J is TRBJ2-3 and V is TRBV5-1, with TRBD1 matching 8 bases. Germline lookup yields CDR1 SGHRS and CDR2 YFSETQ. Trimming cost V 0 bases and J 0 bases; bases outside gene matches: 3. There are 16 residues in the CDR3.

The V gene is TRBV2, the J gene TRBJ1-3; D unclear. The CDR3 is 13 amino acids. Trimming removed 4 bases from V and 0 bases from J, with 4 bases in between. Germline assignment: CDR1 SNHLY and CDR2 FYNNEI. CDR3 sequence reads: CASSGLSGNTIYF. The CDR3 DNA follows: TGTGCCAGCAGTGGACTCTCTGGAAACACCATATATTTT.

The chain joins TRBV3-1 (or the pseudogene TRBV3-2) to TRBJ1-1, with 7 bases aligning to TRBD1. Germline CDR1 and CDR2: LGHDT and YNNKEL (reference sequence). Trimming took 4 bases from V and 2 from J; bases not matched to a gene: 4. The CDR3 has 14 residues. The CDR3 region is CASSLHRGNTEAFF. The CDR3 DNA follows: TGTGCCAGCAGCCTCCACAGGGGAAACACTGAAGCTTTCTTT.

In DNA form, the CDR3 reads TGTGCCAGCACCCTTGCGGGAAATGGGGACTACGAGCAGTACTTC. It yields the protein CASTLAGNGDYEQYF. The V and J genes are TRBV28 and TRBJ2-7, with D perhaps matching TRBD2 (6 bases). The V and J ends lost 7 bases and 3 bases respectively, with 19 bases between them. Per the germline V gene, CDR1 is MDHEN and CDR2 is SYDVKM. This CDR3 contains 15 residues.